Listed below are T cell receptor beta chains from one sample, sequenced in a study of identical twins. Using its own MiXCR run on the 5' RACE reads, TCRdb lists one record per CDR3 protein. The sample yields around 1.7 million distinct CDR3 sequences, under 35% seen once. The sample comprised cord blood. These TCRs come from a newborn girl in good health. The CDR3 runs from the conserved cysteine through the conserved F or W. The D gene is left open where the match is weak. Size is stated for part of the rows, as once, few or many counts, or as a class when the clone is expanded.

abundance	v_gene	j_gene	d_gene	CDR3aa	CDR3nt
few	TRBV20-1	TRBJ2-7	-	CSASEMGGASYEQYF	TGCAGTGCTAGTGAGATGGGGGGGGCCTCCTACGAGCAGTACTTC
many	TRBV21-1	TRBJ1-5	-	CASVPTASRQPQHF	TGTGCCAGTGTACCTACAGCCAGCCGTCAGCCCCAGCATTTT
-	TRBV3-1	TRBJ2-7	-	CAGSQVKREQYF	TGTGCCGGCAGCCAAGTAAAGAGGGAGCAGTACTTC
few	TRBV12-3/TRBV12-4	TRBJ2-7	-	CASSLIPRASYEQYF	TGTGCCAGCAGTTTAATTCCTAGGGCCTCCTACGAGCAGTACTTC
-	TRBV6-5	TRBJ2-2	TRBD1	CASSSGTGFPGELFF	TGTGCCAGCAGTTCCGGGACAGGGTTCCCCGGGGAGCTGTTTTTT
few	TRBV2	TRBJ1-5	-	CASSGGAGNQPQHF	TGTGCCAGCAGTGGGGGGGCGGGCAATCAGCCCCAGCATTTT
few	TRBV15	TRBJ1-1	-	CATSSDAGTMAFF	TGTGCCACCAGCAGTGACGCCGGGACCATGGCTTTCTTT
-	TRBV21-1	TRBJ2-3	-	CASSKGTSCTDTQYF	TGTGCCAGCAGCAAAGGTACCTCCTGCACAGATACGCAGTATTTT
-	TRBV28	TRBJ1-2	TRBD1	CASIPDRGRPNYGYTF	TGTGCCAGCATACCAGACAGGGGTAGGCCTAACTATGGCTACACCTTC
-	TRBV2	TRBJ2-1	-	CASSDAGPSTFFSYNEQLF	TGTGCCAGCAGTGATGCCGGGCCTAGCACCTTCTTCTCCTACAATGAGCAGCTCTTC
-	TRBV4-2	TRBJ2-5	-	CASSQEPRLFYNEQYF	TGTGCCAGCAGCCAAGAACCTAGACTGTTCTACAATGAGCAGTACTTC
once	TRBV5-1	TRBJ1-2	TRBD1	CASSLRNRDRGLYGYTF	TGCGCCAGCAGCTTGCGGAACCGGGACAGGGGGCTTTATGGCTACACCTTC
-	TRBV5-1	TRBJ2-7	TRBD2	CASRGTSDTYEQYF	TGCGCCAGCAGAGGGACTAGCGATACCTACGAGCAGTACTTC
-	TRBV28	TRBJ2-7	-	CASTLGAESYEQYF	TGTGCCAGCACCTTGGGGGCAGAGTCCTACGAGCAGTACTTC
few	TRBV20-1	TRBJ1-2	TRBD1	CSASSGQGGGYTF	TGCAGTGCGAGTTCAGGACAGGGGGGTGGCTACACCTTC
-	TRBV11-1	TRBJ2-5	-	CASSPTRSYNEQYF	TGTGCCAGCAGCCCGACACGGTCCTACAATGAGCAGTACTTC
-	TRBV15	TRBJ2-3	-	CATSAGGTSTDTQYF	TGTGCCACCAGCGCTGGCGGGACTAGCACAGATACGCAGTATTTT
few	TRBV4-1	TRBJ2-7	-	CASSQELVDTRTREQYF	TGCGCCAGCAGCCAAGAACTGGTAGACACGAGGACGCGAGAGCAGTACTTC
-	TRBV10-3	TRBJ1-1	-	CAISAGIGGNTEAFF	TGTGCCATCAGTGCAGGGATTGGTGGGAACACTGAAGCTTTCTTT
many	TRBV5-1	TRBJ2-7	-	CASSLLQGPSYEQYF	TGCGCCAGCAGCTTGTTGCAGGGCCCTTCCTACGAGCAGTACTTC
-	TRBV27	TRBJ2-1	TRBD1	CACSLPDRAQFF	TGTGCCTGCAGTTTACCCGACAGGGCGCAGTTCTTC
-	TRBV19	TRBJ1-4	-	CASGTAKGEKLFF	TGTGCCAGCGGGACCGCGAAGGGGGAAAAACTGTTTTTT
-	TRBV7-2	TRBJ2-5	-	CASSLPYGGETQYF	TGTGCCAGCAGCTTACCATACGGGGGAGAGACCCAGTACTTC
many	TRBV29-1	TRBJ2-3	-	CSVEAGTRTDTQYF	TGCAGCGTGGAAGCCGGGACGCGCACAGATACGCAGTATTTT
-	TRBV3-1	TRBJ2-7	-	CASSHGWGPLGEQYF	TGTGCCAGCAGCCATGGTTGGGGACCTCTAGGCGAGCAGTACTTC
-	TRBV7-9	TRBJ1-2	-	CASSLGEVTKGYGYTF	TGTGCCAGCAGCTTAGGGGAGGTTACTAAGGGGTATGGCTACACCTTC